The clone carrying this T cell receptor beta chain was picked up a small number of times. Its target is unknown. This sample was included in a study of CD8 T cells in ankylosing spondylitis. V gave up 6 bases and J gave up 4 bases, with 7 bases separating them. The length of the CDR3 is 12 residues. Study-wide results and limits: Matched ankylosing spondylitis synovial fluid reportedly contained a significantly enriched population of disease-linked clones.

It was by quantitative 5'-RACE with molecular barcodes that TCR beta libraries were made. One entry per CDR3 protein, called by TCRdb with MiXCR from the 5' RACE reads. The sample carries some 290,000 distinct CDR3 sequences, 15% to 25% recorded once. This chain connects TRBV12-3 or TRBV12-4 to TRBJ1-3; tentatively, D is TRBD1 (5 bases). This TCR derives from a male donor with ankylosing spondylitis or in good health (not recorded which). Sample: blood, either unsorted or a sorted T cell fraction (not recorded which). CDR3 amino acids: CASSPGGNTIYF. The CDR3 DNA reads as TGTGCCAGCAGCCCAGGGGGAAACACCATATATTTT.